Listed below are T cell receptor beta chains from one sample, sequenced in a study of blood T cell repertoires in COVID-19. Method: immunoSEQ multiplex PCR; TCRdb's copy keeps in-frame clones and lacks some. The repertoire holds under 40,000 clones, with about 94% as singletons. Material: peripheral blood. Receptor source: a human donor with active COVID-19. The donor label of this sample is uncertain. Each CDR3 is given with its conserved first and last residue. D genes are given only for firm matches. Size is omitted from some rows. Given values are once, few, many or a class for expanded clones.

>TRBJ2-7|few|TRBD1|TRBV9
TGTGCCAGCAGCGCAACGAGGACAGGGCTCGACGAGCAGTACTTC
CASSATRTGLDEQYF
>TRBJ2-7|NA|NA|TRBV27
TGTGCCAGCAGTTACGGTGTCCCACCCTACGAGCAGTACTTC
CASSYGVPPYEQYF
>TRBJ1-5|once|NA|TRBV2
TGTGCCAGCTACCAGGGAGGTGTGCGCAATCAGCCCCAGCATTTT
CASYQGGVRNQPQHF
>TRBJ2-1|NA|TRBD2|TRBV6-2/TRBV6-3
TGTGCCAGCAGTTTGACTAGCGGGAGTCGGTTCTTC
CASSLTSGSRFF
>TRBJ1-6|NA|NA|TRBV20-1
TGCAGTGCAAGTACGGGGAATTCACCCCTCCACTTT
CSASTGNSPLHF
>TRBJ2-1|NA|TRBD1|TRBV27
TGTGCCAGCACCGGGACAGGGAGGGGGTACAATGAGCAGTTCTTC
CASTGTGRGYNEQFF
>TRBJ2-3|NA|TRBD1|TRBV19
TGTGCCAGTAGTATAGAGGGCAGGGGGCAAGATACGCAGTATTTT
CASSIEGRGQDTQYF
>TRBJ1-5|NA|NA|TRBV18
TGTGCCAGCTCACCCAGGGGAGCGCGCGATCAGCCCCAGCATTTT
CASSPRGARDQPQHF
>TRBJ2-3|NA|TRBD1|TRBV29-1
TGCAGCGTGCCCTCGGACAGGGGGTTATTTTTATTGGATACGCAGTATTTT
CSVPSDRGLFLLDTQYF
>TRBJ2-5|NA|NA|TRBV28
TGTGCCAGCAGTACGGACCTAGCCCCTGTGAGAGAGACCCAGTACTTC
CASSTDLAPVRETQYF
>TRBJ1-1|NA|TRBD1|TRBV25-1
TGTGCCAGCAGTGAATCCTCGAGACAGGGGGCGGGAGCTTTCTTT
CASSESSRQGAGAFF
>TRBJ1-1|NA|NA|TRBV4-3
TGCGCCAGCAGCCAAGATTCTGCAGGGCTTGAAGCTTTCTTT
CASSQDSAGLEAFF
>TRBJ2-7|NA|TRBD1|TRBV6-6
TGTGCCGTTCAGGGACAGGGACTTTCCTACGAGCAGTACTTC
CAVQGQGLSYEQYF
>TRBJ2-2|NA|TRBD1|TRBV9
TGTGCCAGCAGCGTAGGATGGGGACAGGGCACCGGGGAGCTGTTTTTT
CASSVGWGQGTGELFF
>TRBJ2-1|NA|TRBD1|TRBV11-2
TGTGCCAGCAGCCCCTTGGACAGGGACGCTGAGCAGTTCTTC
CASSPLDRDAEQFF
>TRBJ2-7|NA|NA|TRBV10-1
TGCGCCAGCATTGGGGGAGGGGGAACAGGCGAGCAGTACTTC
CASIGGGGTGEQYF
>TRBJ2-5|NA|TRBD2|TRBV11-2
TGTGCCAGCAGCTTAGATGCGGGACTAGAGACGGAGACCCAGTACTTC
CASSLDAGLETETQYF
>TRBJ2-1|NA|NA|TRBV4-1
TGCGCCAGCAGCCAAGTTCAGCGGGCATCTTCGGCTTACAATGAGCAGTTCTTC
CASSQVQRASSAYNEQFF
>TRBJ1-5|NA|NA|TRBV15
TGTGCCACCAGCACCCTTGACACGACTAGGCCCCAGCATTTT
CATSTLDTTRPQHF
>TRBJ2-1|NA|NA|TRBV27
TGTGCCAGCAAGTGGAGGCTAGGACGCGATGAGCAGTTCTTC
CASKWRLGRDEQFF
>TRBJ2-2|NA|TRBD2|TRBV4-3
TGCGCCAGCAGCCAAAGGGGAGGGCCCGGGGAGCTGTTTTTT
CASSQRGGPGELFF
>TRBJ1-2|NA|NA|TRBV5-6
TGTGCCAGCAGCTCGGACACTAACTATGGCTACACCTTC
CASSSDTNYGYTF
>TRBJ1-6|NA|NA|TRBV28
TGTGCCAGTGGGGGGAGTATAGGATCACCCCTCCACTTT
CASGGSIGSPLHF
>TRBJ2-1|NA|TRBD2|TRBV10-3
TGTGCCATCAGTGAATCTAGCGGGGGGTACAATGAGCAGTTCTTC
CAISESSGGYNEQFF
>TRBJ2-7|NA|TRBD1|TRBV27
TGTGCCAGCAGTTTATCGGGACAGGGGTTCCCCTACGAGCAGTACTTC
CASSLSGQGFPYEQYF
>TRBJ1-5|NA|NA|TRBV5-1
TGCGCCAGCAGCTTAGGACAGAATCAGCCCCAGCATTTT
CASSLGQNQPQHF
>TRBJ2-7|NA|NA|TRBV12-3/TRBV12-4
TGTGCCAGCAGCCCCCAGGCTTACGAGCAGTACTTC
CASSPQAYEQYF
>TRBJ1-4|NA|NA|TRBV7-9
TGTGCCAGCAGCCCCGGGAGGGTGGAGGAAAAACTGTTTTTT
CASSPGRVEEKLFF
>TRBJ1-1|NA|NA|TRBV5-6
TGTGCCGGAGGGAGGGGAAGGGCCACTGAAGCTTTCTTT
CAGGRGRATEAFF
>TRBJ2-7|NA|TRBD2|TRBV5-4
TGTGCCAGCAGCTTTACCGGGACTAGCGGATGGGCCGAGCAGTACTTC
CASSFTGTSGWAEQYF
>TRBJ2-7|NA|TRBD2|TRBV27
TGTGCCAGCAGTGCTAGCGGGGGGACGTCTCCGTACGAGCAGTACTTC
CASSASGGTSPYEQYF
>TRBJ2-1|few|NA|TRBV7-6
TGTGCCAGCAGCCAAACCGGGACTGTATACAATGAGCAGTTCTTC
CASSQTGTVYNEQFF